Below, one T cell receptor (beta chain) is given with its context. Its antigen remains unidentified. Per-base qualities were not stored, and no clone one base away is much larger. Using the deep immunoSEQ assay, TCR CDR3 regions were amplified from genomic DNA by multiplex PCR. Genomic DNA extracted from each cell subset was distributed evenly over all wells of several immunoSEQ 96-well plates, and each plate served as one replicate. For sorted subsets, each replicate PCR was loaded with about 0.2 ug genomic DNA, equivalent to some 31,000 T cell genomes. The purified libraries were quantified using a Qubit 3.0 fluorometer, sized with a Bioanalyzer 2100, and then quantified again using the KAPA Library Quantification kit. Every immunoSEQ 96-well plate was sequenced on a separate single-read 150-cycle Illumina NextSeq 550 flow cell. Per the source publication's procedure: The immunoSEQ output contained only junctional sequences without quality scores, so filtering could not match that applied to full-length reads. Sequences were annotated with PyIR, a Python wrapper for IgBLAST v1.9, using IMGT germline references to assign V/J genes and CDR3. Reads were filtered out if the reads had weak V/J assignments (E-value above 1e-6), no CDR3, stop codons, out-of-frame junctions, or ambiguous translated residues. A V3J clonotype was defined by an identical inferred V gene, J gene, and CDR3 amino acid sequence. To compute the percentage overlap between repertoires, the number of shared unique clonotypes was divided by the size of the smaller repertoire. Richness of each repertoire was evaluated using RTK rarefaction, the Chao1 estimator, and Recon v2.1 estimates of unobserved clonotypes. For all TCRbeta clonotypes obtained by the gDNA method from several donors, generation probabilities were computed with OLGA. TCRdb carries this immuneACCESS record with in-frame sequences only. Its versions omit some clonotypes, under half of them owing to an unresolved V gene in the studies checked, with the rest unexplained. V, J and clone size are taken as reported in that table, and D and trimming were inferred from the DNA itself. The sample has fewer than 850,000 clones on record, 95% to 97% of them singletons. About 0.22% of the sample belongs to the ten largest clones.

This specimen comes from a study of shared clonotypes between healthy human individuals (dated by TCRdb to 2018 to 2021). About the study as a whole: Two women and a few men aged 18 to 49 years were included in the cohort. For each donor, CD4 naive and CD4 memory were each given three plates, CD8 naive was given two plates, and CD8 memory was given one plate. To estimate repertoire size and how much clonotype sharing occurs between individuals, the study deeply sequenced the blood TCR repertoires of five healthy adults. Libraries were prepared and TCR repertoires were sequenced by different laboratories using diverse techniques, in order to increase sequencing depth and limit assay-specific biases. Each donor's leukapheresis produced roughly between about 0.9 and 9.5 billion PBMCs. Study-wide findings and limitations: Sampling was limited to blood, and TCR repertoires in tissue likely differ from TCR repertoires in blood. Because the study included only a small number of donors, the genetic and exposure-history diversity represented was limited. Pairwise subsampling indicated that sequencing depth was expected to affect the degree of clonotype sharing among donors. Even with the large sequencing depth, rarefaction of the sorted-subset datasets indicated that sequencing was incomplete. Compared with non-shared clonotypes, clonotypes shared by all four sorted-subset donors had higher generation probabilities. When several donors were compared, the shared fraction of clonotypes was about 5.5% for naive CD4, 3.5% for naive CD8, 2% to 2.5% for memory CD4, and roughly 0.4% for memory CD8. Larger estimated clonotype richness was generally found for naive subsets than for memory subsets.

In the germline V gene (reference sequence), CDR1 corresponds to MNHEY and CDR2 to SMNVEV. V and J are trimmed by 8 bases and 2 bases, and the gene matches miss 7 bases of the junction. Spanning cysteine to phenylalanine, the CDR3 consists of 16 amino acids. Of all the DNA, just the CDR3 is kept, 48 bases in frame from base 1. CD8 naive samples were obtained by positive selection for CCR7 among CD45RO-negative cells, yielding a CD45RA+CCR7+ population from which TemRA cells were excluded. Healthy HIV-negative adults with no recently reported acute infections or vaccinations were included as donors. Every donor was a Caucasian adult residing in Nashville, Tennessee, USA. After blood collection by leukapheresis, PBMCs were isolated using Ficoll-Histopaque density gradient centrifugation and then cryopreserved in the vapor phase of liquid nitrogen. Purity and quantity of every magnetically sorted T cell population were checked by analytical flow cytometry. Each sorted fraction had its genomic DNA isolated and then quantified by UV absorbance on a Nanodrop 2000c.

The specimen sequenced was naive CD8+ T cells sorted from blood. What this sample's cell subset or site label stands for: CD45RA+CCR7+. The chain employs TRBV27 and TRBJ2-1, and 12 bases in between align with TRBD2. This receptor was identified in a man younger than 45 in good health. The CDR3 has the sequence CASGPRTSGTYNEQFF. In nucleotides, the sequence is TGTGCCAGCGGACCCCGGACTAGCGGGACCTACAATGAGCAGTTCTTC.